Below, 10 T cell receptor beta chains from the same sample are listed, as sequenced in a study of shared clonotypes between healthy human individuals. Assay used: immunoSEQ multiplex PCR; TCRdb lists only in-frame clones, some missing. The top ten hold roughly 1.2% of the sample, which has over 1.4 million clones, 95% to 97% seen once. The sample was naive CD4+ T cells sorted from blood. Indicated subset: CD45RA+ positively selected. Receptors originate from a man between 25 and 39 years old in good health.

CDR3 sequence reads: CASSQEPGLSGYEQYF. CDR3 coding DNA: TGCGCCAGCAGCCAAGAGCCGGGGTTATCAGGCTACGAGCAGTACTTC. V usage is TRBV5-1 and J usage is TRBJ2-7; possible D gene TRBD2, 5 bases. The germline V gene has CDR1 SGHRS and CDR2 YFSETQ. V was clipped by 4 bases and J by 3 bases, with 20 bases between them. The CDR3 totals 16 residues.

The chain employs TRBV9 and TRBJ1-3; D ambiguous. The CDR3 runs to 17 residues. Per germline, CDR1 SGDLS and CDR2 YYNGEE. Trimming removed 0 bases at V and 0 bases at J, with 13 bases between. CDR3 residues: CASSVDGNMISGNTIYF. The CDR3 nucleotides are TGTGCCAGCAGCGTAGACGGCAACATGATCTCTGGAAACACCATATATTTT.

This sequence joins TRBV29-1 and TRBJ2-2; D is unclear. Germline CDR1 reads SQVTM; CDR2 reads ANQGSEA. This CDR3 contains 11 residues. V was cut by 6 bases and J by 4 bases, with 6 bases left in between. The CDR3 region is CSVGPTGELFF. The CDR3 DNA is TGCAGCGTCGGGCCCACCGGGGAGCTGTTTTTT.

The CDR3 DNA follows: TGCGCCAGCAGCCCAGGGTTGTTAGAAAAACTGTTTTTT. This codes for CASSPGLLEKLFF. The genes are TRBV4-1 and TRBJ1-4; D is perhaps TRBD1 (5 bases). There are 13 residues in the CDR3. Trimming removed 4 bases from V and 8 bases from J, with 11 bases in between. CDR1 is MGHRA and CDR2 is YSYEKL in the germline V gene.

The rearrangement links TRBV7-2 to TRBJ2-7; D gene ambiguous. With 5 bases removed from V and 1 base from J, the gap between germline ends came to 9 bases. This CDR3 has 13 residues. Germline V CDR1 and CDR2: SGHTA, FQGNSA. The CDR3 is CASSRSISYEQYF. The CDR3, as DNA: TGTGCCAGCAGCCGCTCAATTTCCTACGAGCAGTACTTC. The full variable domain, rest sourced from reference TRBV7-2 and TRBJ2-7, is GAGVSQSPSNKVTEKGKDVELRCDPISGHTALYWYRQSLGQGLEFLIYFQGNSAPDKSGLPSDRFSAERTGGSVSTLTIQRTQQEDSAVYLCASSRSISYEQYFGPGTRLTVT.

The chain is built from TRBV19 and TRBJ1-1; D is possibly TRBD1 (5 bases). V lost 5 bases to trimming and J lost 1 base, with 14 bases between them. The CDR3 totals 15 residues. Germline V gene data show CDR1 as LNHDA and CDR2 as SQIVND (reference sequence). The DNA of the CDR3 is TGTGCCAGTAGTCGGGCAGGGACTACGAACACTGAAGCTTTCTTT. Protein: CASSRAGTTNTEAFF.

The chain has TRBV27 and TRBJ2-2; 10 bases fit TRBD2. The germline V gene has CDR1 MNHEY and CDR2 SMNVEV (reference sequence). The CDR3 length is 15 residues. The V and J ends lost 3 bases and 6 bases, in that order; junction bases with no gene match: 4. For the CDR3, the DNA is TGTGCCAGCAGTTTCCGGACTAGCGGACCCGGGGAGCTGTTTTTT. Amino acid sequence: CASSFRTSGPGELFF.

The gene calls are TRBV30 and TRBJ2-5, with D tentatively TRBD2 (6 bases). The germline V gene encodes CDR1 GTSNPN and CDR2 SVGIG (reference sequence). V lost 3 bases, J lost 4 bases, and 12 bases lay in between. CDR3 length: 13 residues. CDR3 protein: CAWSGGDGETQYF. The CDR3 coding sequence is TGTGCCTGGAGCGGAGGGGACGGAGAGACCCAGTACTTC.

The rearrangement joins TRBV6-5 to TRBJ1-5, with D maybe TRBD1 (5 bases). The CDR3 is made up of 14 amino acids. Looked up from germline, CDR1 is MNHEY and CDR2 is SVGAGI. The V and J ends lost 5 bases and 7 bases respectively, with 15 bases between them. The CDR3: CASSSLAGRQPQHF. CDR3 DNA: TGTGCCAGCAGTAGTTTAGCAGGGAGGCAGCCCCAGCATTTT.

V gene TRBV28 combines with J gene TRBJ2-5; 12 bases align to TRBD2. Germline CDR1 and CDR2: MDHEN and SYDVKM. The CDR3 is made up of 15 amino acids. V was clipped by 6 bases and J by 2 bases; unmatched bases: 4. The CDR3 DNA reads as TGTGCCAGCAGCCTAGCGGGAGGGGTGCAAGAGACCCAGTACTTC. This encodes CASSLAGGVQETQYF.